This T cell receptor beta chain was identified during a study of CD8 T cells in ankylosing spondylitis. MiXCR, run by TCRdb on the 5' RACE reads, gives a single entry per CDR3 protein. The data hold approximately 500,000 distinct CDR3 sequences, with roughly an eighth observed a single time. This clonotype was detected a few times. The target antigen is unknown. Germline CDR1 SGHRS, CDR2 YFSETQ. CDR3 length: 15 residues. V trimming: 0 bases; J trimming: 6 bases; junction bases outside the gene matches: 3. Regarding the study as a whole: There was a TCR beta motif, made of roughly eight highly homologous variants, that appeared characteristic of ankylosing spondylitis blood. Within matched ankylosing spondylitis synovial fluid, disease-linked clones were reportedly significantly enriched.

V is TRBV5-1 and J is TRBJ2-1; 10 bases match TRBD2. The source is a male donor with ankylosing spondylitis. Sequencing was done on a sample of blood, either unsorted or a sorted T cell fraction (not recorded which). The CDR3 coding sequence is TGCGCCAGCAGCTTGGAGGGACTAGCGTTCAATGAGCAGTTCTTC. Its translation: CASSLEGLAFNEQFF.